This entry lists 18 T cell receptor beta chains sequenced from one sample in a study of preoperative IRX-2 immunotherapy in early breast cancer (dated by TCRdb to about 2019). Interpreted using the paper, the treatment or condition label stands for: preoperative locoregional IRX-2 cytokine immunotherapy. Receptor libraries were prepared by the immunoSEQ multiplex PCR assay. Sourced from immuneACCESS, this table was stored by TCRdb with only in-frame sequences that have V and J called. A share of the clones is absent; for the studies checked, an unresolved V gene accounts for under half, and the remainder has no known explanation. A total of roughly 26,000 clones appear in this sample, roughly 77% of them only once. Over 1% of the sample comes from the top ten. The material was lymph node tissue, obtained after IRX-2 immunotherapy. The receptors were sampled from a human donor with breast cancer.

This sequence joins TRBV11-3 and TRBJ1-5; D unclear. Trimming shortened V by 7 bases and J by 3 bases, and 16 bases separated the two germline ends. The germline V gene encodes CDR1 SGHNT and CDR2 YENEEA. This CDR3 contains 15 residues. CDR3 coding DNA: TGTGCCAGCATATTTGGGGAGGTGATCAATCAGCCCCAGCATTTT. This gives the protein CASIFGEVINQPQHF.

The chain has TRBV19 and TRBJ2-2; D possibly uses TRBD1 or TRBD2 (5 bases each). V lost 3 bases and J 4 bases, leaving 9 bases between the germline ends. Germline assignment: CDR1 LNHDA and CDR2 SQIVND (reference sequence). CDR3 size: 14 residues. The CDR3 region has the DNA TGTGCCAGTAGTATCTTTGGGGGCACCGGGGAGCTGTTTTTT. Its translation is CASSIFGGTGELFF.

The V gene is TRBV10-2, the J gene TRBJ1-3, with TRBD1 identical over 8 bases. Germline CDR1 reads WSHSY; CDR2 reads SAAADI. The CDR3 runs to 16 residues. V lost 6 bases, J lost 0 bases, and 7 bases stayed unmatched. The CDR3 reads CASRTGALSSGNTIYF. CDR3 bases: TGCGCCAGCAGGACAGGGGCCCTTAGCTCTGGAAACACCATATATTTT.

This clone has a handful of counts. The chain employs TRBV30 and TRBJ1-6; unclear D gene. The length of the CDR3 is 12 residues. Germline CDR1 GTSNPN, CDR2 SVGIG (reference sequence). V lost 2 bases and J 10 bases, leaving 9 bases between the germline ends. The CDR3 coding sequence is TGTGCCTGGAGTAAGGGTTACTCACCCCTCCACTTT. This gives the protein CAWSKGYSPLHF.

The chain joins TRBV5-1 to TRBJ1-4; 11 nucleotides line up with TRBD1. This CDR3 has 15 amino acids. The trim removed 4 bases at V and 7 bases at J, leaving 6 bases unmatched. The germline gives CDR1 SGHRS, CDR2 YFSETQ. The CDR3, as DNA: TGCGCCAGCAGCCCCGGGACAGGGGGACGTGAAAAACTGTTTTTT. Amino acid sequence: CASSPGTGGREKLFF.

J is TRBJ1-2 and V is TRBV4-1, with unresolved D. V lost 0 bases, J lost 3 bases, and 11 bases lay in between. The CDR3 is 15 amino acids. The germline CDR1 and CDR2 sequences are MGHRA and YSYEKL. In DNA, the CDR3 is TGCGCCAGCAGCCAAGATATGCGGGTTGACTATGGCTACACCTTC. Its translation is CASSQDMRVDYGYTF.

The chain recombines TRBV30 with TRBJ2-7, with 8 bases fitting TRBD1. Trimming cost V 0 bases and J 12 bases; bases outside gene matches: 4. Germline V gives CDR1 GTSNPN, CDR2 SVGIG (reference sequence). The CDR3 spans 11 residues. The CDR3 DNA follows: TGTGCCTGGAGTGTACCAGGGGGCCCGTACTTC. Its protein is CAWSVPGGPYF.

Here the CDR3 DNA reads TGTGCCAGTAAAAAAGGCGGGTATGACAATGAGCAGTTCTTC. This sequence encodes CASKKGGYDNEQFF. V gene TRBV28 combines with J gene TRBJ2-1, with D possibly matching TRBD2 (5 bases). Trimming removed 9 bases at V and 5 bases at J, with 17 bases between. The CDR3 runs 14 residues. Looked up from germline, CDR1 is MDHEN and CDR2 is SYDVKM.

The genes are TRBV28 and TRBJ1-2; D is perhaps TRBD1 (6 bases). In germline, CDR1 is MDHEN, CDR2 SYDVKM. Trimming cost V 6 bases and J 2 bases, with 10 bases left between them. This CDR3 comprises 13 residues. Here the CDR3 DNA reads TGTGCCAGCAGACGCGGACAGAACTATGGCTACACCTTC. It yields the protein CASRRGQNYGYTF.

This chain uses TRBV19 with TRBJ1-1; 12 bases line up with TRBD1. There are 17 residues in the CDR3. V trimming: 5 bases; J trimming: 3 bases; junction bases outside the gene matches: 10. Germline CDR1 reads LNHDA; CDR2 reads SQIVND (reference sequence). The CDR3 spells CASSPGTGGSTYTEAFF. The CDR3 DNA reads TGTGCCAGTAGTCCAGGGACAGGGGGCTCGACTTACACTGAAGCTTTCTTT.

V usage is TRBV10-3 and J usage is TRBJ2-3; TRBD2 matches at 13 bases. The CDR3 loop spans 15 amino acids. Germline V CDR1 and CDR2: ENHRY, SYGVKD. The J segment lost 6 bases and the V segment lost 10 bases, leaving 10 bases of the junction unmatched. CDR3 in amino acids: CASFPLAGGSDTQYF. CDR3 DNA sequence: TGTGCCAGCTTCCCACTAGCGGGGGGGTCTGATACGCAGTATTTT.

This clone was counted between two and nine times. V usage is TRBV10-2 and J usage is TRBJ2-1, with D perhaps TRBD1 or TRBD2 (6 bases each). V lost 0 bases to trimming and J lost 3 bases, with 12 bases between them. The CDR3 runs to 16 residues. Germline-derived CDR1 and CDR2 are WSHSY and SAAADI. The CDR3 bases are TGCGCCAGCAGTGAGTCTGGAGGGGGGTACTACAATGAGCAGTTCTTC. Protein sequence: CASSESGGGYYNEQFF.

The J gene is TRBJ1-4, the V gene TRBV28, with D unclear. Germline V gene data show CDR1 as MDHEN and CDR2 as SYDVKM. Trimming stripped 3 bases from V and 0 bases from J, with 11 bases between. This CDR3 has 16 residues. For the CDR3, the DNA is TGTGCCAGCAGTTTCTGGGGTGGGGCAACTAATGAAAAACTGTTTTTT. Translating gives CASSFWGGATNEKLFF.

The V call is TRBV28, the J call TRBJ2-7, with 10 nucleotides matching TRBD1. Germline V CDR1 and CDR2: MDHEN, SYDVKM. The CDR3 consists of 15 residues. With V trimmed by 7 bases and J by 2 bases, 8 bases remained unmatched. The CDR3 DNA follows: TGTGCCAGCACAGTTCAGGGGACAGGGGCCTACGAGCAGTACTTC. It codes for CASTVQGTGAYEQYF. The whole variable domain, filled in from reference TRBV28 and TRBJ2-7, reads DVKVTQSSRYLVKRTGEKVFLECVQDMDHENMFWYRQDPGLGLRLIYFSYDVKMKEKGDIPEGYSVSREKKERFSLILESASTNQTSMYLCASTVQGTGAYEQYFGPGTRLTVT.

V gene TRBV30 combines with J gene TRBJ1-6, with TRBD1 as a possible D gene (6 bases). Germline lookup yields CDR1 GTSNPN and CDR2 SVGIG (reference sequence). There are 13 residues in the CDR3. V lost 7 bases to trimming and J lost 7 bases, with 14 bases between them. CDR3 region: CASQPTGNSPLHF. Written as DNA, the CDR3 is TGTGCCTCCCAGCCCACAGGGAATTCACCCCTCCACTTT.

This rearrangement joins TRBV6-8 to TRBJ1-2; 9 bases are a match to TRBD1. Trimming took 7 bases from V and 5 from J; bases not matched to a gene: 8. This CDR3 region has 14 residues. Germline lookup yields CDR1 MNHGY and CDR2 SAAAGT. CDR3 nucleotides: TGTGCCAGCATTGACAGGGGGAAATCGTATGGCTACACCTTC. It codes for CASIDRGKSYGYTF.

The chain recombines TRBV5-1 with TRBJ2-7, with a possible D match to TRBD1 (6 bases). The CDR3 has 14 residues. Germline assignment: CDR1 SGHRS and CDR2 YFSETQ. Trimming took off 9 bases at V and 2 bases at J, with 18 bases between the two ends. This CDR3 reads CANNQGKETYEQYV. The DNA for the CDR3 is TGCGCCAACAATCAGGGGAAGGAGACCTACGAGCAGTACGTC.

J is TRBJ2-1 and V is TRBV19; D not resolved. Germline CDR1 LNHDA, CDR2 SQIVND (reference sequence). The ends were cut back, 8 bases at V and 0 bases at J, with 11 bases in the middle. This CDR3 contains 14 residues. The CDR3: CASGLESSYNEQFF. The DNA of the CDR3 is TGTGCCAGTGGATTGGAGAGCTCCTACAATGAGCAGTTCTTC.